The present T cell receptor (beta chain) was sequenced within a study of regulatory T cells in long-lasting Graves disease. At least ten counts were recorded for this clonotype. V was trimmed by 4 bases and J by 3 bases, leaving 25 bases between them. Germline V CDR1 and CDR2: SGDLS, YYNGEE. This CDR3 contains 18 residues. Both iRepertoire HTBI primers and Arm-PCR of CDR3 regions were used to build the TCR beta libraries. A single record per CDR3 protein comes from TCRdb applying MiXCR to the multiplex PCR reads. This sample has about 380,000 distinct CDR3 sequences; roughly a sixth occur once, and the top ten carry roughly 20%. Documented time point: newly diagnosed GD, antithyroid drugs for less than 3 months. There was RNA extracted from PBMCs, and the TCR library was made from it. The patients were drawn from one endocrinology department in Xi'an, China.

The source is a female donor with Graves disease. This chain uses TRBV9 with TRBJ1-1; a weak D match, TRBD1 (5 bases). The sample in question was peripheral blood mononuclear cells (PBMCs), obtained at new diagnosis, from a patient treated with antithyroid drugs. In nucleotides, the CDR3 is TGTGCCAGCAGCTTATCCTTCCTCCAACTTGACAGCTACACTGAAGCTTTCTTT. Encoded protein: CASSLSFLQLDSYTEAFF.